This entry is about one T cell receptor beta chain. Antigen specificity is unknown. This sample was taken from a study of T cells expressing NK-cell markers. Study in general: TCR beta repertoires came from sorted CD3+CD56+NKG2C+, CD3+CD56+NKG2C- and CD3+CD56-NKG2C+ T cells. Study conclusions and caveats: In roughly six donors, dominant NKG2C+ clonotypes were about 1.0-7.5% of CD8+ T cells.

Following a re-call of the 5' RACE reads, TCRdb has one entry per CDR3 protein and lacks DNA. This sample's table has about 260,000 distinct CDR3 sequences. CDR3 size: 16 residues. The germline V gene encodes CDR1 LGHDT and CDR2 YNNKEL (reference sequence). The source is a woman between 18 and 69 years old in good health. The chain carries TRBV3-1 and TRBJ2-2. Source material: blood T cells: a sorted CD56 or NKG2C T cell subset, CD4+ or CD8+ T cells, or bulk PBMC T cells (not recorded which). This CDR3 reads CASSQDLRRYTGELFF.